A single sample is the source of the 5 T cell receptor beta chains below, sequenced in a study of neurological immune-mediated disorders. TCRdb itself ran the 5' RACE reads through MiXCR, one entry per CDR3 protein. The sample lists some 70,000 distinct CDR3 sequences, 3% to 3.5% occurring once. The sample taken for sequencing was PBMCs. The receptors were sampled from a man aged 35 to 55 with multiple sclerosis.

This clonotype has a handful of counts. This rearrangement joins TRBV5-1 to TRBJ1-1, with D possibly matching TRBD1 (5 bases). This CDR3 is 13 amino acids long. CDR1 is SGHRS and CDR2 is YFSETQ in the germline V gene. V was pared by 5 bases and J by 4 bases, with 12 bases between. CDR3 coding DNA: TGCGCCAGCAGACAGCAGGGAGGCACTGAAGCTTTCTTT. Amino acid sequence: CASRQQGGTEAFF.

This clonotype was detected ten times or more. This sequence joins TRBV5-1 and TRBJ2-3; TRBD1 matches 9 bases. The germline CDR1 and CDR2 sequences are SGHRS and YFSETQ. The CDR3 length is 15 residues. With V trimmed by 0 bases and J by 7 bases, 6 bases remained unmatched. CDR3 DNA: TGCGCCAGCAGCTTGGGCCCGGGACAGGGAAATACGCAGTATTTT. Amino acids: CASSLGPGQGNTQYF.

This chain connects TRBV6-6 to TRBJ2-3, with D possibly being TRBD2 (6 bases). CDR1 is MNHNY and CDR2 is SVGAGI in the germline V gene (reference sequence). The CDR3 consists of 17 residues. V was pared by 8 bases and J by 0 bases, with 21 bases between. The CDR3 nucleotides are TGTGCCAGCGACGGAAAGGGGAGGATCCCTAGCACAGATACGCAGTATTTT. This encodes CASDGKGRIPSTDTQYF.

This clonotype showed up many times. The CDR3 loop is CSARGRASDTQYF. The DNA for the CDR3 is TGCAGTGCTAGGGGCAGGGCGTCAGATACGCAGTATTTT. The V gene is TRBV20-1, the J gene TRBJ2-3; maybe TRBD1 (5 bases). The germline CDR1 and CDR2 sequences are DFQATT and SNEGSKA (reference sequence). The length of the CDR3 is 13 residues. V lost 3 bases to trimming and J lost 4 bases, with 11 bases between them.

This clonotype came up many times. CDR3 loop: CASSSLPGPFNTIYF. In DNA, the CDR3 is TGTGCCAGCTCGTCCTTACCGGGCCCATTTAACACCATATATTTT. The chain links TRBV25-1 to TRBJ1-3; D remains unclear. V lost 8 bases, J lost 7 bases, and 21 bases lay in between. Germline CDR1 is MGHDK and CDR2 is SYGVNS. There are 15 residues in the CDR3.